These T cell receptor beta chains were read from a single sample in a study of blood T cell repertoires in COVID-19. Repertoires were generated with immunoSEQ multiplex PCR, while TCRdb's copy carries only in-frame clones and drops some. The table has around 50,000 clones, more than 75% seen once; the top ten hold approximately 2.1%. Sequencing was performed on peripheral blood. The origin of the receptors is an older woman with acute or convalescent COVID-19. The CDR3 runs from the conserved cysteine through the conserved F or W. The order of the fields is D gene, J gene, clone size, V gene, CDR3 DNA, CDR3 protein. The D gene is left open where the match is weak. Where a row states a size, it is once, few, many or the class of an expanded clone; other rows omit it.

d_call: .
j_call: TRBJ2-1
clone_size: .
v_call: TRBV7-3
cdr3_nt: TGTGCCAGCAGCTTAACCCCTCTTGTCTCCTACAATGAGCAGTTCTTC
cdr3_aa: CASSLTPLVSYNEQFF

d_call: .
j_call: TRBJ1-2
clone_size: .
v_call: TRBV5-1
cdr3_nt: TGCGCCAGCAGCCGGCTGGGCAACTATGGCTACACCTTC
cdr3_aa: CASSRLGNYGYTF

d_call: .
j_call: TRBJ2-7
clone_size: .
v_call: TRBV3-1/TRBV3-2
cdr3_nt: TGTGCCAGCAGCCAACATTCGGGCAGGGCAGGCGAGCAGTACTTC
cdr3_aa: CASSQHSGRAGEQYF

d_call: .
j_call: TRBJ2-7
clone_size: .
v_call: TRBV7-7
cdr3_nt: TGTGCTAGCAGCTTAGCTCAGGGCCCGGGCTACGAGCAGTACTTC
cdr3_aa: CASSLAQGPGYEQYF

d_call: .
j_call: TRBJ2-1
clone_size: .
v_call: TRBV24-1
cdr3_nt: TGTGCCACCAGTGATTCTGGGGGACTTTGGTACAATGAGCAGTTCTTC
cdr3_aa: CATSDSGGLWYNEQFF

d_call: TRBD1
j_call: TRBJ2-5
clone_size: .
v_call: TRBV29-1
cdr3_nt: TGCAGCCCCCGATCCTGGACAGGGGTGGAGACCCAGTACTTC
cdr3_aa: CSPRSWTGVETQYF

d_call: TRBD1
j_call: TRBJ1-3
clone_size: .
v_call: TRBV23-1
cdr3_nt: TGCGCCAGCAGTCAATCGGGAGCCGGGACAGGGACTGGAAACACCATATATTTT
cdr3_aa: CASSQSGAGTGTGNTIYF

d_call: .
j_call: TRBJ1-3
clone_size: .
v_call: TRBV7-9
cdr3_nt: TGTGCCAGCAGCCCCGGGACAACTGGAAACACCATATATTTT
cdr3_aa: CASSPGTTGNTIYF

d_call: .
j_call: TRBJ2-2
clone_size: .
v_call: TRBV4-2
cdr3_nt: TGTGCCAGCAGCCAAGTTATGGCTCTTTCTGACACCGGGGAGCTGTTTTTT
cdr3_aa: CASSQVMALSDTGELFF

d_call: .
j_call: TRBJ1-4
clone_size: once
v_call: TRBV10-1
cdr3_nt: TGCGCCAGTCTAACAGGAGGGGAAAAACTGTTTTTT
cdr3_aa: CASLTGGEKLFF

d_call: TRBD1
j_call: TRBJ1-2
clone_size: .
v_call: TRBV7-9
cdr3_nt: TGTGCCAGCAGCTTAGAAAGACAGGGTAACTATGGCTACACCTTC
cdr3_aa: CASSLERQGNYGYTF

d_call: TRBD2
j_call: TRBJ2-1
clone_size: .
v_call: TRBV30
cdr3_nt: TGTGCCTGGAGTGGGGCGGGAGGTTATTACAATGAGCAGTTCTTC
cdr3_aa: CAWSGAGGYYNEQFF

d_call: TRBD1
j_call: TRBJ1-4
clone_size: .
v_call: TRBV7-7
cdr3_nt: TGTGCTAGCAGCTCCCGGGACAGGGCTAATGAAAAACTGTTTTTT
cdr3_aa: CASSSRDRANEKLFF

d_call: .
j_call: TRBJ1-1
clone_size: .
v_call: TRBV18
cdr3_nt: TGTGCCAGCTTAATGCAGGGGACCACTGAAGCTTTCTTT
cdr3_aa: CASLMQGTTEAFF

d_call: .
j_call: TRBJ2-1
clone_size: .
v_call: TRBV20-1
cdr3_nt: TGCAGTGCTAGTGAGGCTTACAATGAGCAGTTCTTC
cdr3_aa: CSASEAYNEQFF

d_call: TRBD1
j_call: TRBJ1-2
clone_size: .
v_call: TRBV25-1
cdr3_nt: TGTGCCAGCAGTGTACAGGGGGTTTTGGGCTACACCTTC
cdr3_aa: CASSVQGVLGYTF

d_call: TRBD2
j_call: TRBJ2-3
clone_size: .
v_call: TRBV28
cdr3_nt: TGTGCCAGCAGTTTACCACTAGCGGGGGGCACAGATACGCAGTATTTT
cdr3_aa: CASSLPLAGGTDTQYF

d_call: .
j_call: TRBJ2-3
clone_size: .
v_call: TRBV19
cdr3_nt: TGTGCCAGTAGTCTTATCGGCGGGGGCACAGATACGCAGTATTTT
cdr3_aa: CASSLIGGGTDTQYF

d_call: TRBD1
j_call: TRBJ1-1
clone_size: few
v_call: TRBV10-3
cdr3_nt: TGTGCCATCAGTGAGTTAGGACAGGGGGACACTGAAGCTTTCTTT
cdr3_aa: CAISELGQGDTEAFF

d_call: .
j_call: TRBJ2-5
clone_size: .
v_call: TRBV18
cdr3_nt: TGTGCCAGCTCACCACTGGGGGGGCTTGAGACCCAGTACTTC
cdr3_aa: CASSPLGGLETQYF

d_call: TRBD1
j_call: TRBJ2-3
clone_size: .
v_call: TRBV7-9
cdr3_nt: TGTGCCAGCAGCCGCACAGGGGCTAGCACAGATACGCAGTATTTT
cdr3_aa: CASSRTGASTDTQYF

d_call: TRBD1
j_call: TRBJ2-7
clone_size: .
v_call: TRBV5-1
cdr3_nt: TGCGCCAGCCGAACAGGGACAGGGGGCTTCTACGAGCAGTACTTC
cdr3_aa: CASRTGTGGFYEQYF

d_call: .
j_call: TRBJ1-1
clone_size: .
v_call: TRBV25-1
cdr3_nt: TGTGCCAGCAGTGAGTACAGGGCCGGAGGGAACACTGAAGCTTTCTTT
cdr3_aa: CASSEYRAGGNTEAFF

d_call: .
j_call: TRBJ1-1
clone_size: .
v_call: TRBV6-5
cdr3_nt: TGTGCCAGCAGGGTAAGCCCGGGGGGCACTGAAGCTTTCTTT
cdr3_aa: CASRVSPGGTEAFF

d_call: TRBD1
j_call: TRBJ1-4
clone_size: .
v_call: TRBV28
cdr3_nt: TGTGCCAGCACCCCGGGGGACAGGGGTCATGAAAAACTGTTTTTT
cdr3_aa: CASTPGDRGHEKLFF

d_call: .
j_call: TRBJ2-1
clone_size: .
v_call: TRBV12-3/TRBV12-4
cdr3_nt: TGTGCCAGCAGTTCTCGACCTAGCACAGAGCAGTTCTTC
cdr3_aa: CASSSRPSTEQFF

d_call: TRBD1
j_call: TRBJ1-4
clone_size: .
v_call: TRBV6-5
cdr3_nt: TGTGCCAGCAGTTCCCCCGGGACAGGGACGGAGGTATTT
cdr3_aa: CASSSPGTGTEVF

d_call: TRBD2
j_call: TRBJ2-2
clone_size: few
v_call: TRBV29-1
cdr3_nt: TGCAGCGCCAAGGTCAGCGGGGTGAACACCGGGGAGCTGTTTTTT
cdr3_aa: CSAKVSGVNTGELFF

d_call: .
j_call: TRBJ1-6
clone_size: once
v_call: TRBV6-5
cdr3_nt: TGTGCCAGCAGTTACGCGGGCTACCTTGTATTT
cdr3_aa: CASSYAGYLVF

d_call: .
j_call: TRBJ1-1
clone_size: .
v_call: TRBV9
cdr3_nt: TGTGCCAGCAGCCTAGCTGGGGAGGGCACTGAAGCTTTCTTT
cdr3_aa: CASSLAGEGTEAFF

d_call: .
j_call: TRBJ1-5
clone_size: .
v_call: TRBV19
cdr3_nt: TGTGCCAGTAGTATCGGGGGGGAGGGCAATCAGCCCCAGCATTTT
cdr3_aa: CASSIGGEGNQPQHF

d_call: .
j_call: TRBJ1-6
clone_size: .
v_call: TRBV6-2/TRBV6-3
cdr3_nt: TGTGCCAGCAGCTTCCAGGGACTCAGAATTTCACCCCTCCACTTT
cdr3_aa: CASSFQGLRISPLHF

d_call: .
j_call: TRBJ1-2
clone_size: .
v_call: TRBV7-8
cdr3_nt: TGTGCCAGCAGCCTCGAGGGGGTTCGTGGCTACACCTTC
cdr3_aa: CASSLEGVRGYTF

d_call: TRBD2
j_call: TRBJ2-5
clone_size: .
v_call: TRBV5-4
cdr3_nt: TGTGCCAGCAGCTTGGCCAAGGGACTAGCGGGCCTCAAGGGAGAGACCCAGTACTTC
cdr3_aa: CASSLAKGLAGLKGETQYF

d_call: TRBD2
j_call: TRBJ2-1
clone_size: .
v_call: TRBV11-1
cdr3_nt: TGTGCCACCGCGCTGAAGGCGGGAGGAACTTACAATGAGCAGTTCTTC
cdr3_aa: CATALKAGGTYNEQFF

d_call: .
j_call: TRBJ2-7
clone_size: .
v_call: TRBV23-1
cdr3_nt: TGCGCCAGCAGTCCGTTTGACAGCTACGAGCAGTACTTC
cdr3_aa: CASSPFDSYEQYF

d_call: TRBD2
j_call: TRBJ2-2
clone_size: .
v_call: TRBV9
cdr3_nt: TGTGCCAGCAGCGTGCTTCCTAGCGGGGGAACCGGGGAGCTGTTTTTT
cdr3_aa: CASSVLPSGGTGELFF

d_call: TRBD1
j_call: TRBJ2-7
clone_size: .
v_call: TRBV6-6
cdr3_nt: TGTGCCAGCAGTTACTCGGGTCGGACAGGGGAGAAGCAGTACTTC
cdr3_aa: CASSYSGRTGEKQYF

d_call: TRBD2
j_call: TRBJ2-3
clone_size: .
v_call: TRBV7-2
cdr3_nt: TGTGCCAGCAGCTCGCGGGGGGGGCAGCTCACAGATACGCAGTATTTT
cdr3_aa: CASSSRGGQLTDTQYF

d_call: .
j_call: TRBJ2-5
clone_size: .
v_call: TRBV5-1
cdr3_nt: TGCGCCAGCAGCTTGGGGCAGAAAGAGACCCAGTACTTC
cdr3_aa: CASSLGQKETQYF

d_call: .
j_call: TRBJ2-1
clone_size: .
v_call: TRBV7-6
cdr3_nt: TGTGCCAGCAGCTTAGCAGGCTTGCGGGGACCCTCCTACAATGAGCAGTTCTTC
cdr3_aa: CASSLAGLRGPSYNEQFF

d_call: TRBD2
j_call: TRBJ2-1
clone_size: .
v_call: TRBV4-1
cdr3_nt: TGCGCCAGCAGCCAAGCACTAGCGGGGGCCTTATTAAGCTCCTACAATGAGCAGTTCTTC
cdr3_aa: CASSQALAGALLSSYNEQFF

d_call: .
j_call: TRBJ2-1
clone_size: .
v_call: TRBV7-9
cdr3_nt: TGTGCCAGCAGCTTAGTTCTTGGCGGGACCTACAATGAGCAGTTCTTC
cdr3_aa: CASSLVLGGTYNEQFF

d_call: .
j_call: TRBJ1-2
clone_size: once
v_call: TRBV18
cdr3_nt: TGTGCCAGCCCTAGGGAGGATGGCTACACCTTC
cdr3_aa: CASPREDGYTF

d_call: TRBD1
j_call: TRBJ2-2
clone_size: once
v_call: TRBV5-8
cdr3_nt: TGTGCCAGCAGCTTTGTGCCGACAGGGGGCTACCCCGGGGAGCTGTTTTTT
cdr3_aa: CASSFVPTGGYPGELFF

d_call: .
j_call: TRBJ1-6
clone_size: .
v_call: TRBV6-1
cdr3_nt: TGTGCCAGCAGTGAAGCTGCAGGCAACACCTATAATTCACCCCTCCACTTT
cdr3_aa: CASSEAAGNTYNSPLHF

d_call: .
j_call: TRBJ1-6
clone_size: .
v_call: TRBV6-2/TRBV6-3
cdr3_nt: TGTGCCAGCAGTTACTCGCTAAAGAAAGCGGTACCGGCCAATTCACCCCTCCACTTT
cdr3_aa: CASSYSLKKAVPANSPLHF

d_call: TRBD1
j_call: TRBJ2-1
clone_size: .
v_call: TRBV3-1/TRBV3-2
cdr3_nt: TGTGCCAGCAGCCAAGATCGGACAGGTACCTACAATGAGCAGTTCTTC
cdr3_aa: CASSQDRTGTYNEQFF

d_call: TRBD1
j_call: TRBJ1-2
clone_size: .
v_call: TRBV12-3/TRBV12-4
cdr3_nt: TGTGCCAGCAGTGACAGGGCGGATGGCTACACCTTC
cdr3_aa: CASSDRADGYTF

d_call: .
j_call: TRBJ1-1
clone_size: .
v_call: TRBV9
cdr3_nt: TGTGCCAGCAGCGTAGCGGGAGGGGACACTGAAGCTTTCTTT
cdr3_aa: CASSVAGGDTEAFF